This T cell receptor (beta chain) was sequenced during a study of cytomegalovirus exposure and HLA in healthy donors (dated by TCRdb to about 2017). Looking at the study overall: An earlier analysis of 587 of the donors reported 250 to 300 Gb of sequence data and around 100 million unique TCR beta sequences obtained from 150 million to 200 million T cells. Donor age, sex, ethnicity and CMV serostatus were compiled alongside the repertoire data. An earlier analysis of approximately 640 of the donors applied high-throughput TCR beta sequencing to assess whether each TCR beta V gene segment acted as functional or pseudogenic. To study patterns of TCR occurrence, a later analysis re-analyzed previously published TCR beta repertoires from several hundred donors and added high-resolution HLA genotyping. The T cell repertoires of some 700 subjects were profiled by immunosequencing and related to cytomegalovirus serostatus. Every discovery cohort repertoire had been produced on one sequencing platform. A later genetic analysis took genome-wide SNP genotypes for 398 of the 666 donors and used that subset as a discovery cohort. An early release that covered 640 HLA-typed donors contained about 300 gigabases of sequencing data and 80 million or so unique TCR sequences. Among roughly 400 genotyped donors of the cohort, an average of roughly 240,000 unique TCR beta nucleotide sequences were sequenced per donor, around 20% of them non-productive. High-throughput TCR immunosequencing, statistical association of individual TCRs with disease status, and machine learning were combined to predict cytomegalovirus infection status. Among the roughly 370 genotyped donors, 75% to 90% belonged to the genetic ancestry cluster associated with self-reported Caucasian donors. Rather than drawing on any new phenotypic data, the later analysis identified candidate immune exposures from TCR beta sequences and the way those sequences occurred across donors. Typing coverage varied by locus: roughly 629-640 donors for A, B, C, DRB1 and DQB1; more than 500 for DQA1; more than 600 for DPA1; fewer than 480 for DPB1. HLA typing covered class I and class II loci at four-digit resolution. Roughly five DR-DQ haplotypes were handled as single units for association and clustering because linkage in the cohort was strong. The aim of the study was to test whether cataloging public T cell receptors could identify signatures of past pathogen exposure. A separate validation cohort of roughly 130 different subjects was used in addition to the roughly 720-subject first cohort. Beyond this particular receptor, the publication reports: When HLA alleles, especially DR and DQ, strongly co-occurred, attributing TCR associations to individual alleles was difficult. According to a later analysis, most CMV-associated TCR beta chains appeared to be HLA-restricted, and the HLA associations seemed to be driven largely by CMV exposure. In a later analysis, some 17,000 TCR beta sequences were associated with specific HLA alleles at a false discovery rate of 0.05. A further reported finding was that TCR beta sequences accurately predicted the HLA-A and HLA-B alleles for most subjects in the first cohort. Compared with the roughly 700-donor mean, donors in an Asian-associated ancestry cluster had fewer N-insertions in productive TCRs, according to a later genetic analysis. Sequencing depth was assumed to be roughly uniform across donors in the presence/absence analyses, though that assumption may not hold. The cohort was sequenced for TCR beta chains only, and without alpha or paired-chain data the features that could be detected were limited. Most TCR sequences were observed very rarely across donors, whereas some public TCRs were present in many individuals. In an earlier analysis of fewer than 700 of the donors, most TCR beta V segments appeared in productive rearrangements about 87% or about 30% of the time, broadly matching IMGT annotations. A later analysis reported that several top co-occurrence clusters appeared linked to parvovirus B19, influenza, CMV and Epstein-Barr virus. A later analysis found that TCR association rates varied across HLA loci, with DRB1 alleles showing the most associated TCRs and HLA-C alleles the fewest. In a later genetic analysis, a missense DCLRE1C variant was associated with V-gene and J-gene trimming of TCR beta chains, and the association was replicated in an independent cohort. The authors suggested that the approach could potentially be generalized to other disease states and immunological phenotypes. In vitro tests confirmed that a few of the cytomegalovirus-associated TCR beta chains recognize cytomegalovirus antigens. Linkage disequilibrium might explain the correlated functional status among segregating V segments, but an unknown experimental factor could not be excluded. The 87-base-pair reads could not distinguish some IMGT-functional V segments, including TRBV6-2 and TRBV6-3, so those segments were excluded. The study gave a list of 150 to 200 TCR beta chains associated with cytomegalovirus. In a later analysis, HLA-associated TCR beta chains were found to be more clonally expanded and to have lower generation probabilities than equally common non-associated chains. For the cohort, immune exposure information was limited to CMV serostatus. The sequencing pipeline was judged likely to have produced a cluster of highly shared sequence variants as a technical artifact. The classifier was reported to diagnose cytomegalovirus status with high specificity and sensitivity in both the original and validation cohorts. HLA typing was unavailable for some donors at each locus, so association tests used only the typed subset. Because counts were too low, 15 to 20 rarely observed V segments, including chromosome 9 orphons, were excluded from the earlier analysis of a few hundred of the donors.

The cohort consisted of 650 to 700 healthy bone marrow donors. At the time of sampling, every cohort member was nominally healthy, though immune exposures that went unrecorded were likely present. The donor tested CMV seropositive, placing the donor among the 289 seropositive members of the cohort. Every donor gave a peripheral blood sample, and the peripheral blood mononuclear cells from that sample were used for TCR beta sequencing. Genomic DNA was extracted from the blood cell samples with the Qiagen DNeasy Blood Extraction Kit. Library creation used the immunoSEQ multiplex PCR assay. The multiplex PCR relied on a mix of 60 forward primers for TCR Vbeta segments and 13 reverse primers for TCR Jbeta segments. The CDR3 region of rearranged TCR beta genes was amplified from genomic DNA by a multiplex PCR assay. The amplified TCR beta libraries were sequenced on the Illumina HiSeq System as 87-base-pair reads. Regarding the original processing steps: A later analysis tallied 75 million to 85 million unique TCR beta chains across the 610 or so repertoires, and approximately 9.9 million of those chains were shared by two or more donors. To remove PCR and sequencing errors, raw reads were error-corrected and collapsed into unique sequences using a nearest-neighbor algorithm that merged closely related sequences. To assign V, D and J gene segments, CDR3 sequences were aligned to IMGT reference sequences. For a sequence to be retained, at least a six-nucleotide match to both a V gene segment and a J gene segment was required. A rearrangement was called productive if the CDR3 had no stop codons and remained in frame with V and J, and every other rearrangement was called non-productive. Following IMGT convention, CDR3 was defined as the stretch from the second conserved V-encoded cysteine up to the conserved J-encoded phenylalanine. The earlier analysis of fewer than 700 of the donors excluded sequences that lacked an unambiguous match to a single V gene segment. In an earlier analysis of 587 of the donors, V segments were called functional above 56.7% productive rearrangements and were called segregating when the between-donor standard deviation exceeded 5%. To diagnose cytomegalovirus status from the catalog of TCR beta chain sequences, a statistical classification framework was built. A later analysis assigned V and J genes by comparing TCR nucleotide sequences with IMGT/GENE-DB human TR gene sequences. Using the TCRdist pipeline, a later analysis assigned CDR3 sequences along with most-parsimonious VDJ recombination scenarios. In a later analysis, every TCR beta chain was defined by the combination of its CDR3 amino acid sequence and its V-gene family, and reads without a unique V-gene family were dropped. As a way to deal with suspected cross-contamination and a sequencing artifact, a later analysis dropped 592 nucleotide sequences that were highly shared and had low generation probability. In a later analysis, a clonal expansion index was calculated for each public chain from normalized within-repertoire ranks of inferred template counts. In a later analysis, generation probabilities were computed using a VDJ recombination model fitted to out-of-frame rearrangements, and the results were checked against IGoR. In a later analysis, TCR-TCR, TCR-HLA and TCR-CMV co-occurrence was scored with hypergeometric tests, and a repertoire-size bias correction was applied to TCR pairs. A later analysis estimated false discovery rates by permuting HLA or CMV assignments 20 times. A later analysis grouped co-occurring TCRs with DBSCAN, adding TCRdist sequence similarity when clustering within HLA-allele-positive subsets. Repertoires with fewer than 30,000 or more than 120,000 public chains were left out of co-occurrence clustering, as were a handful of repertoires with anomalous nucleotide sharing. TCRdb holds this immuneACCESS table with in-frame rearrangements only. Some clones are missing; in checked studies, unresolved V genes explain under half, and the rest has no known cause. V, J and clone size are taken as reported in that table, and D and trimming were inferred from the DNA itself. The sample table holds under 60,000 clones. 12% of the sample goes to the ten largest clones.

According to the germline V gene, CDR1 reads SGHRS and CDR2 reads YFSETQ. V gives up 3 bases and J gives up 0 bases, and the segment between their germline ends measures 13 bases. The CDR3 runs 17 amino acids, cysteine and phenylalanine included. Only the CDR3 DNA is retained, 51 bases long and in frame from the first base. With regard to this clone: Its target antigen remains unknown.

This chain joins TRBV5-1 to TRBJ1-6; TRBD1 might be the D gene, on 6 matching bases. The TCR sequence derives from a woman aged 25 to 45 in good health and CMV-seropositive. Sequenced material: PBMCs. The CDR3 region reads CASSSRTASSYNSPLHF. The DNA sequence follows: TGCGCCAGCAGCTCTAGGACAGCGAGCTCCTATAATTCACCCCTCCACTTT.